This T cell receptor (beta chain) emerged from a study of beta chain features in type 1 diabetes. As for the study in general: Sorted cells numbering some 110 million were examined across all samples. Overall study findings and caveats: Individuals with type 1 diabetes displayed fewer insertions and more deletions at VDJ junctions.

Blood was collected once per donor into heparin, averaging roughly 110 mL. CDR1 and CDR2 from the germline V gene are MGHDK and SYGVNS. V trimming: 6 bases; J trimming: 0 bases; junction bases outside the gene matches: 2. The CDR3 runs to 15 residues. What was sequenced were expressed TCRB transcripts, since all of the isolated RNA had been reverse transcribed. TCRdb's table, derived via immunoSEQ multiplex PCR, lists solely in-frame clones and lacks some. The repertoire consists of over 700,000 clones, with about a sixth occurring once and the leading ten covering 0.02% to 0.025%. Concerning this clone itself: The antigen is not known.

This receptor was identified in a woman aged 18 to 35 in good health. Specimen: naive CD4+ T cells from blood. The genes are TRBV25-1 and TRBJ1-3, with 10 bases that match TRBD1. This CDR3 is CASRTGGASGNTIYF. The DNA of the CDR3 is TGTGCCAGCAGGACAGGGGGCGCCTCTGGAAACACCATATATTTT.